These 30 T cell receptor beta chains share one sample of origin, sequenced in a study of blood T cell repertoires in COVID-19. TCRdb keeps only in-frame clones here, not all; method: immunoSEQ multiplex PCR. This sample carries fewer than 300,000 clones, around 90% of them seen once, and the ten largest clones take approximately 1.2%. The sample consisted of PBMCs or T cells enriched from blood (not recorded which). These receptors all come from a woman under 40 who had recovered from COVID-19.

Here the CDR3 reads CASSVVGSGTDTQYF. The CDR3, as DNA: TGTGCCAGCAGCGTAGTTGGTAGCGGCACAGATACGCAGTATTTT. The rearrangement joins TRBV9 to TRBJ2-3, with D perhaps matching TRBD2 (5 bases). V lost 0 bases, J lost 1 base, and 9 bases lay in between. This CDR3 contains 15 residues. CDR1 is SGDLS and CDR2 is YYNGEE in the germline V gene. Complete variable domain (other parts from reference TRBV9 and TRBJ2-3): DSGVTQTPKHLITATGQRVTLRCSPRSGDLSVYWYQQSLDQGLQFLIQYYNGEERAKGNILERFSAQQFPDLHSELNLSSLELGDSALYFCASSVVGSGTDTQYFGPGTRLTVL.

The chain has TRBV5-4 and TRBJ1-1; 7 bases align to TRBD1. The CDR3 sequence is 15 residues long. V shed 0 bases and J 5 bases; nucleotides not matched to a gene: 7. Germline V gives CDR1 SGHNT, CDR2 YYREEE (reference sequence). The CDR3 spells CASSLEFSGQTEAFF. DNA of the CDR3: TGTGCCAGCAGCTTGGAGTTTTCGGGACAGACTGAAGCTTTCTTT.

The chain carries TRBV18 and TRBJ2-7; 8 positions match TRBD1. Germline V gene sequence: CDR1 KGHSH, CDR2 LQKENI. The CDR3 consists of 14 residues. V shed 3 bases and J 3 bases; nucleotides not matched to a gene: 4. In DNA form, the CDR3 reads TGTGCCAGCTCACCCAATGGACAGGGCTACGAGCAGTACTTC. Amino acid sequence: CASSPNGQGYEQYF.

The chain combines TRBV5-1 with TRBJ2-7; maybe TRBD2 (6 bases). CDR3 size: 15 residues. Germline V lookup: CDR1 SGHRS, CDR2 YFSETQ. The V end lost 3 bases, the J end lost 0 bases, and 13 bases lay between the germline ends. Here the CDR3 DNA reads TGCGCCAGCAGCTGGCAGGGACTCCCCTCCTACGAGCAGTACTTC. Translated: CASSWQGLPSYEQYF.

Note on this clone: The sample carries other DNA sequences with the same CDR3. The rearrangement links TRBV11-2 to TRBJ1-6; the D gene is possibly TRBD1 (6 bases). Trimming stripped 4 bases from V and 7 bases from J, with 8 bases between. Germline V gene data show CDR1 as SGHAT and CDR2 as FQNNGV. The CDR3 spans 13 residues. CDR3 DNA: TGTGCCAGCAGCTCCACAGGGAATTCACCCCTCCACTTT. It is translated as CASSSTGNSPLHF.

The gene calls are TRBV30 and TRBJ2-7, with 8 positions matching TRBD1. Germline V lookup: CDR1 GTSNPN, CDR2 SVGIG (reference sequence). The ends lost 3 bases at V and 1 base at J; junction bases unmatched: 11. This CDR3 has 16 residues. The CDR3 nucleotides read TGTGCCTGGAGCCCCCTGGGGGACAGGCCGTCCTACGAGCAGTACTTC. Residues: CAWSPLGDRPSYEQYF.

This rearrangement joins TRBV28 to TRBJ2-5; 7 nucleotides align to TRBD2. V shed 3 bases and J 4 bases; nucleotides not matched to a gene: 8. CDR3 length: 15 amino acids. The germline CDR1 and CDR2 sequences are MDHEN and SYDVKM. The CDR3 is CASSLRLAATETQYF. Written as DNA, the CDR3 is TGTGCCAGCAGTTTGCGCCTAGCGGCCACAGAGACCCAGTACTTC.

V is TRBV5-1 and J is TRBJ2-7, with D tentatively TRBD1 (5 bases). Trimming took off 0 bases at V and 4 bases at J, with 14 bases between the two ends. The CDR3 runs to 15 residues. Germline V CDR1 and CDR2: SGHRS, YFSETQ. The CDR3 bases are TGCGCCAGCAGCTTGGGGGCAGGGATAGCTTACGAGCAGTACTTC. Translated, it gives CASSLGAGIAYEQYF.

The chain carries TRBV4-1 and TRBJ1-3; weak D call: TRBD1 (5 bases). CDR3 length: 16 residues. The ends were cut back, 0 bases at V and 4 bases at J, with 13 bases in the middle. Per the germline V gene, CDR1 is MGHRA and CDR2 is YSYEKL. CDR3 amino acids: CASSQEPLGAGNTIYF. In nucleotides, the CDR3 is TGCGCCAGCAGCCAAGAGCCCTTAGGGGCCGGAAACACCATATATTTT.

This clone was recorded only once. CDR3 nucleotides: TGTGCCAGCAGCCTCTCTAGCGGGAGCTCCTACGAGCAGTACTTC. Protein sequence: CASSLSSGSSYEQYF. V gene TRBV28 combines with J gene TRBJ2-7, with 10 positions matching TRBD2. The germline V gene has CDR1 MDHEN and CDR2 SYDVKM. V shed 6 bases, J shed 0 bases, and the junction held 5 bases outside the gene matches. The CDR3 totals 15 residues.

This clone was recorded once. V usage is TRBV7-8 and J usage is TRBJ2-2; 11 bases line up with TRBD2. V shed 3 bases and J 0 bases; nucleotides not matched to a gene: 3. In germline, CDR1 is SGHVS, CDR2 FQNEAQ. This CDR3 region has 17 residues. The CDR3 DNA reads TGTGCCAGCAGCTTCGGACTAGCGGGCCCGAACACCGGGGAGCTGTTTTTT. Protein sequence: CASSFGLAGPNTGELFF.

This chain uses TRBV25-1 with TRBJ2-5; TRBD2 matches at 12 bases. This CDR3 comprises 16 residues. Losses at the gene ends were 3 bases for V and 5 bases for J; bases not matched to a gene: 7. The germline CDR1 and CDR2 sequences are MGHDK and SYGVNS. CDR3 sequence: CASSDTPSGRVETQYF. The CDR3 DNA sequence: TGTGCCAGCAGTGATACCCCTAGCGGGAGGGTTGAGACCCAGTACTTC.

The rearrangement links TRBV19 to TRBJ1-5, with 7 bases that match TRBD1. The V segment lost 5 bases and the J segment 4 bases; nucleotides outside the gene matches: 5. CDR3 length equals 14 residues. CDR1 is LNHDA, CDR2 SQIVND, per germline (reference sequence). The CDR3 DNA is TGTGCCAGTAGTCCAGGGGGGTTTAATCAGCCCCAGCATTTT. Protein product: CASSPGGFNQPQHF.

In this sample, this clone turned up once. The J gene is TRBJ2-2, the V gene TRBV6-4; D is perhaps TRBD2 (6 bases). Deletions cut 5 bases from V and 5 bases from J, with 21 bases between. The germline V gene encodes CDR1 MRHNA and CDR2 SNTAGT. The CDR3 length is 17 residues. This chain's CDR3 is CASSPTPPKAGTGELFF. The CDR3 nucleotides read TGTGCCAGCAGTCCAACCCCCCCTAAGGCGGGAACCGGGGAGCTGTTTTTT.

The genes are TRBV7-9 and TRBJ2-2; D is unresolved. Trimming took 2 bases from V and 5 from J, leaving 12 bases between them. Per germline, CDR1 SEHNR and CDR2 FQNEAQ (reference sequence). The CDR3 totals 15 residues. CDR3 sequence reads: CASSLNYPTTGELFF. The DNA for the CDR3 is TGTGCCAGCAGCTTAAATTATCCTACGACCGGGGAGCTGTTTTTT.

The chain combines TRBV28 with TRBJ1-6, with D possibly being TRBD1 (5 bases). Trimming cost V 7 bases and J 5 bases, with 6 bases left between them. The length of the CDR3 is 12 residues. CDR1 and CDR2 from the germline V gene are MDHEN and SYDVKM. This CDR3 is CASTGNNSPLHF. In nucleotides, the CDR3 is TGTGCCAGCACAGGGAATAATTCACCCCTCCACTTT.

The chain employs TRBV4-1 and TRBJ2-7; D perhaps matches TRBD2 (6 bases). Germline-derived CDR1 and CDR2 are MGHRA and YSYEKL. The V end lost 5 bases, the J end lost 0 bases, and 17 bases lay between the germline ends. The CDR3 sequence is 16 residues long. The CDR3 DNA is TGCGCCAGCAGCTCCCTAACGGGACTCAGCTCCTACGAGCAGTACTTC. This encodes CASSSLTGLSSYEQYF.

CDR3 DNA sequence: TGTGCCAGCAGTTTAGGTGGGAGAGGGTACGGGCATGAGCAGTTCTTC. Its protein is CASSLGGRGYGHEQFF. The chain has TRBV28 and TRBJ2-1; possible D gene TRBD2, 5 bases. This CDR3 spans 16 amino acids. Per germline, CDR1 MDHEN and CDR2 SYDVKM. Trimming left V 2 bases short and J 8 bases short, with 19 bases between.

This clone was counted once. This rearrangement joins TRBV6-5 to TRBJ1-4; D unclear. The CDR3 consists of 16 residues. Germline CDR1 is MNHEY and CDR2 is SVGAGI. The V gene lost 0 bases and the J gene lost 8 bases, with 16 bases spanning the gap. CDR3 region: CASSYSLTPPGEKLFF. As DNA, the CDR3 is TGTGCCAGCAGTTACTCATTGACCCCACCGGGGGAAAAACTGTTTTTT.

The chain uses TRBV15 and TRBJ2-7; the D gene is possibly TRBD1 (6 bases). Germline lookup yields CDR1 LNHNV and CDR2 YYDKDF (reference sequence). V lost 1 base, J lost 5 bases, and 9 bases lay in between. The CDR3 has 13 amino acids. The CDR3 DNA reads TGTGCCACCAGCAGAGGGACAGCAGACGAGCAGTACTTC. Translating it yields CATSRGTADEQYF.

The rearrangement uses TRBV19 and TRBJ2-1, with 8 bases identical to TRBD1. V lost 1 base, J lost 3 bases, and 2 bases stayed unmatched. CDR1 and CDR2 (germline): LNHDA, SQIVND (reference sequence). This CDR3 has 15 residues. The CDR3 DNA reads as TGTGCCAGTAGTATAGGGACAGGGAACTACAATGAGCAGTTCTTC. Protein: CASSIGTGNYNEQFF.

V is TRBV5-1 and J is TRBJ1-1; D is possibly TRBD1 (5 bases). This CDR3 has 15 residues. Germline loops: CDR1 SGHRS, CDR2 YFSETQ. Trimming took 4 bases from V and 3 from J, leaving 16 bases between them. The DNA of the CDR3 is TGCGCCAGCAGCCCGCAGGGTTGGAAGGACACTGAAGCTTTCTTT. Amino acid sequence: CASSPQGWKDTEAFF.

The chain uses TRBV5-1 and TRBJ1-5; D possibly corresponds to TRBD1 (6 bases). Germline CDR1 reads SGHRS; CDR2 reads YFSETQ. The CDR3 has 21 residues. Trimming removed 2 bases from V and 0 bases from J, with 27 bases in between. The CDR3 bases are TGCGCCAGCAGCTTCAATCGGGACAAGGAGCCCTTTTTCTATAGCAATCAGCCCCAGCATTTT. Translated, it gives CASSFNRDKEPFFYSNQPQHF.

The rearrangement links TRBV11-2 to TRBJ2-3, with TRBD2 matching over 7 bases. This CDR3 has 16 amino acids. Germline loops: CDR1 SGHAT, CDR2 FQNNGV. The V segment lost 3 bases and the J segment 5 bases; nucleotides outside the gene matches: 11. The CDR3 region is CASSLRWEGPGDTQYF. Written as DNA, the CDR3 is TGTGCCAGCAGCTTGAGGTGGGAGGGTCCGGGAGATACGCAGTATTTT.

This clone was observed once. This chain uses TRBV4-3 with TRBJ2-2; no clear D. The CDR3 covers 15 residues. Trimming left V 0 bases short and J 6 bases short, with 11 bases between. Germline values: CDR1 LGHNA, CDR2 YSLEER. The CDR3 region is CASSQDKEVPGELFF. The CDR3 DNA sequence: TGCGCCAGCAGCCAAGATAAAGAGGTCCCCGGGGAGCTGTTTTTT.

The V gene is TRBV27, the J gene TRBJ2-7, with TRBD2 identical over 8 bases. The CDR3 runs 14 residues. After removal of 2 bases from V and 2 bases from J, the junction contained 2 bases not matched to a gene. From germline, CDR1 is MNHEY and CDR2 SMNVEV (reference sequence). CDR3 DNA: TGTGCCAGCAGTTTAGCGGGAGGTGCCTACGAGCAGTACTTC. Amino acid sequence: CASSLAGGAYEQYF.

The V gene is TRBV28, the J gene TRBJ1-6, with TRBD1 matching over 9 bases. CDR1 and CDR2 (germline): MDHEN, SYDVKM. V was pared by 7 bases and J by 9 bases, with 7 bases of the junction left unmatched. This CDR3 has 14 amino acids. Here the CDR3 DNA reads TGTGCCAGCACCAAACAGGGGGCGCCTTCACCCCTCCACTTT. Protein product: CASTKQGAPSPLHF.

V is TRBV9 and J is TRBJ2-7, with 14 bases aligning to TRBD2. V trimming: 3 bases; J trimming: 6 bases; junction bases outside the gene matches: 14. The germline V gene has CDR1 SGDLS and CDR2 YYNGEE. This CDR3 has 18 residues. The CDR3 region is CASSASSGGLAGVGEQYF. CDR3 in DNA: TGTGCCAGCAGCGCCTCCTCCGGGGGACTAGCGGGAGTTGGCGAGCAGTACTTC.

The chain joins TRBV28 to TRBJ1-5; 7 positions agree with TRBD1. Trimming at V came to 7 bases and at J to 3 bases, leaving 6 bases not matched to a gene. Germline CDR1 reads MDHEN; CDR2 reads SYDVKM. This CDR3 has 14 residues. CDR3 in DNA: TGTGCCAGCAATATCGACAGGGTCAATCAGCCCCAGCATTTT. Its translation: CASNIDRVNQPQHF.

The count of this clone is one. V is TRBV7-2 and J is TRBJ2-7; 8 nucleotides agree with TRBD2. With V trimmed by 2 bases and J by 6 bases, 6 bases remained unmatched. The CDR3 sequence is 14 residues long. Per germline, CDR1 SGHTA and CDR2 FQGNSA. The CDR3 loop is CASSLLDLAGEQYF. The CDR3, as DNA: TGTGCCAGCAGCTTATTAGACCTAGCGGGCGAGCAGTACTTC. Using reference TRBV7-2 and TRBJ2-7 for the parts outside the CDR3, the full variable domain is GAGVSQSPSNKVTEKGKDVELRCDPISGHTALYWYRQSLGQGLEFLIYFQGNSAPDKSGLPSDRFSAERTGGSVSTLTIQRTQQEDSAVYLCASSLLDLAGEQYFGPGTRLTVT.